This TCR beta chain comes out of a study of cytomegalovirus exposure and HLA in healthy donors. Study details: Researchers found that about 84% of 398 genotyped donors fell within the Caucasian-associated ancestry cluster. Points from the study as a whole: Follow-up analysis later connected one missense variant in DCLRE1C with trimming of TCR beta V- and J-genes.

The PCR had 60 Vbeta and 13 Jbeta primers. The method was immunoSEQ multiplex PCR; TCRdb's version includes in-frame clones alone and lacks a portion of them. The repertoire holds 85,000 to 100,000 clones, with about three quarters as singletons. About this clone: Its antigen is not identified.

Germline lookup yields CDR1 LNHDA and CDR2 SQIVND (reference sequence). With 4 bases removed from V and 3 bases from J, the gap between germline ends came to 14 bases. This CDR3 spans 15 amino acids. The receptor was derived from a human donor in good health. This sequence joins TRBV19 and TRBJ2-3; D is uncertain. Specimen: PBMCs. The CDR3 nucleotides read TGTGCCAGTAGTACTCAGACAACGCCGACAGATACGCAGTATTTT. It yields the protein CASSTQTTPTDTQYF.